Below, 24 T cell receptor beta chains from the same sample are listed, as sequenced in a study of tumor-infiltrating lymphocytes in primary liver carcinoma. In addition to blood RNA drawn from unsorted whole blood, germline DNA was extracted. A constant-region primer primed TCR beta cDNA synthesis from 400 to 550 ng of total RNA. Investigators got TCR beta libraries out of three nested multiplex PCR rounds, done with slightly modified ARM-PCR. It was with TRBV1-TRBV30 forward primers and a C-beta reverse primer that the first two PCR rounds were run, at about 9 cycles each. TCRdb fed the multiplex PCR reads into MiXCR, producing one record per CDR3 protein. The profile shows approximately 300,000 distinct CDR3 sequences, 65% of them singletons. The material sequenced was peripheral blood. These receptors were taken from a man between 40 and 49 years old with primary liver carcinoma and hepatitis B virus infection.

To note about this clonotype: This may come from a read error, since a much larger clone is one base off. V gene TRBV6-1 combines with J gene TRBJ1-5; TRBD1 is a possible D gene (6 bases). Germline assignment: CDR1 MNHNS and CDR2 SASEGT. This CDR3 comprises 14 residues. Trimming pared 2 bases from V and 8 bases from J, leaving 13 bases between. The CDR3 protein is CASSEWGAGEPQHF. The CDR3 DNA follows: TGTGCCAGCAGTGAATGGGGGGCTGGAGAGCCCCAGCATTTT.

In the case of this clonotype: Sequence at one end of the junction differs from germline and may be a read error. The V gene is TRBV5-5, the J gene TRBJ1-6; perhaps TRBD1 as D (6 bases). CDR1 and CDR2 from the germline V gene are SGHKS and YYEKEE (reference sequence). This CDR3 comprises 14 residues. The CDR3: CASSFLQGNLPLHF. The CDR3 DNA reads TGTGCCAGCAGCTTCTTACAGGGTAATTTACCCCTCCACTTT.

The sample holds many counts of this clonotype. CDR3 DNA: TGCGCCAGCAGCCAAGGGGCAAGGGCCCCGCGGCTGTTTTTT. The encoded protein is CASSQGARAPRLFF. V and J are TRBV4-3 and TRBJ2-2; D is undetermined. In germline, CDR1 is LGHNA, CDR2 YSLEER. The CDR3 runs to 14 residues. V gave up 1 base and J gave up 13 bases, with 16 bases separating them.

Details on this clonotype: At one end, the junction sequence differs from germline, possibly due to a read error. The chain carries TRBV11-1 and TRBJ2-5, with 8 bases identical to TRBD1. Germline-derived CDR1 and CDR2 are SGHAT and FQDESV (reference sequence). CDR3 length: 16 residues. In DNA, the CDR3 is TGTGCCAGCAGCTCTTACCCGGGACAGGCCGTGGAGACACAGTACTTC. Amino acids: CASSSYPGQAVETQYF.

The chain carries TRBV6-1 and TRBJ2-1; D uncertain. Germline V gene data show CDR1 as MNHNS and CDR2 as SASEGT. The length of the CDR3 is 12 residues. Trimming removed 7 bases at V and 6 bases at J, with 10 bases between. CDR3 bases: TGTGCCAGCAAAGTCACGCGCAATGAGCAGTTCTTC. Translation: CASKVTRNEQFF.

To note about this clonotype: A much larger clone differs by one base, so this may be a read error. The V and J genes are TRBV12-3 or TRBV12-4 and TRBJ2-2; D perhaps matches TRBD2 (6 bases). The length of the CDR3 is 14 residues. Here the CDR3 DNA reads TGTGCCAGCGCCCCAGCGGGTTTTTCCGGGGAGCTGCTTTTT. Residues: CASAPAGFSGELLF.

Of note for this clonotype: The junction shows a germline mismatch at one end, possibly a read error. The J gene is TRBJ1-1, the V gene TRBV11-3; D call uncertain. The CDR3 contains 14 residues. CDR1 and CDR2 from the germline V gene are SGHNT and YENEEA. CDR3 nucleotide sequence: TGTGCCAGCAGCCTAGATCTCTCCCACCCTGAAGCTTTCTTT. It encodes CASSLDLSHPEAFF.

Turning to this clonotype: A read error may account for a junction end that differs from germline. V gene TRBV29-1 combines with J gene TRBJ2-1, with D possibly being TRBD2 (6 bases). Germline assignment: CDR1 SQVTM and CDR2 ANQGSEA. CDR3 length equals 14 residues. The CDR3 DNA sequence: TGCAGCGTTGAAGATGGTGGAGGGGCCAATGAGCAATTCTTC. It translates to CSVEDGGGANEQFF.

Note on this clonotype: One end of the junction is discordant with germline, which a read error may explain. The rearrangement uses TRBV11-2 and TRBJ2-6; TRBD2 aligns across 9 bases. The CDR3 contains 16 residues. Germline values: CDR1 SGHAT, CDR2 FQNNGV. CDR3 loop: CASSLSGSSGTNVLTF. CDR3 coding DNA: TGTGCCAGCAGCCTTAGCGGGAGCTCTGGGACCAACGTCCTGACTTTC.

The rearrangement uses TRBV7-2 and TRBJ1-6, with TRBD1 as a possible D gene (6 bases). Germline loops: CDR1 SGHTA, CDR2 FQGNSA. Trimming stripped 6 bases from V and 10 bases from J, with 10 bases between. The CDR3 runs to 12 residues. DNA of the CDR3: TGTGCCAGCAGGGGGGGCCGGTCACCCCTCCACTTT. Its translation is CASRGGRSPLHF.

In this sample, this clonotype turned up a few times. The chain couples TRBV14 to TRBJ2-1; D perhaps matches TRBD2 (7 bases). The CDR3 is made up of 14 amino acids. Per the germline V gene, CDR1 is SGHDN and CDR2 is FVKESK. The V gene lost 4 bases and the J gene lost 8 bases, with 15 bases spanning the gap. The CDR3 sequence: CASSRGGGPDEQFF. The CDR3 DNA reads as TGTGCCAGCAGCCGAGGGGGAGGGCCAGATGAGCAGTTCTTC.

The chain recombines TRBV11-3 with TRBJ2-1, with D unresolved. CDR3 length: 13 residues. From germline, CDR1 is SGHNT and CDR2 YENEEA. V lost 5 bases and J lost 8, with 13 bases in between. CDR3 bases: TGTGCCAGCAGCACCCGTTCTTACGATGAGCAGTTCTTC. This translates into CASSTRSYDEQFF.

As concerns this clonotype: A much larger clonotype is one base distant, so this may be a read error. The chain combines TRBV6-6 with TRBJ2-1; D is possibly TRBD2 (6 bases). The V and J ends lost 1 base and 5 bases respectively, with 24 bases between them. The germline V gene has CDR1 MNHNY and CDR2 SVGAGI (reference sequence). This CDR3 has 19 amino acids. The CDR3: CASSYFRLVGGRGHNEQFF. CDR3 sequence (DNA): TGTGCCAGCAGTTACTTCAGGCTAGTGGGAGGCCGGGGCCACAATGAGCAGTTCTTC.

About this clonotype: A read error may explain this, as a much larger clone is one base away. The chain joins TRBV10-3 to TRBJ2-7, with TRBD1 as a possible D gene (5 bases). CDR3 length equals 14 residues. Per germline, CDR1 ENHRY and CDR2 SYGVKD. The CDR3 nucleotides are TGTGTCATCAGTGATTCAAGGGGCTCCTACGAGCAGTACTTC. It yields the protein CVISDSRGSYEQYF.

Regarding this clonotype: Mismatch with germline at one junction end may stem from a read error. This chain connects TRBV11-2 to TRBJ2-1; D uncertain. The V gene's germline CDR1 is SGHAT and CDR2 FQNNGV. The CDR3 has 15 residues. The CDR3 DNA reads TGTGCAAGCAGCTTAAGGGAAGGCTCCTACAGTGAGCAGTTCTTC. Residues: CASSLREGSYSEQFF.

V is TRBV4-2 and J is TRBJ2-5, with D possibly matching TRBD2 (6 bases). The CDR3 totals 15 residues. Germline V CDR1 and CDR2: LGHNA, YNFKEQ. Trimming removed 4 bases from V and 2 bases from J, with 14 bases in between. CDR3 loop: CASSPSGLKQETQYF. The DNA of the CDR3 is TGTGCCAGCAGCCCTTCGGGACTGAAGCAAGAGACCCAGTACTTC.

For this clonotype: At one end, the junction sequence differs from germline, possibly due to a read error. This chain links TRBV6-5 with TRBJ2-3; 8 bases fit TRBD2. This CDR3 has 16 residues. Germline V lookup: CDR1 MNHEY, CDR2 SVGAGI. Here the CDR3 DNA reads TGTGCCAGCAGTTACTCTTTAGCGGGGAACACAGATATGCAGTATTTT. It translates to CASSYSLAGNTDMQYF.

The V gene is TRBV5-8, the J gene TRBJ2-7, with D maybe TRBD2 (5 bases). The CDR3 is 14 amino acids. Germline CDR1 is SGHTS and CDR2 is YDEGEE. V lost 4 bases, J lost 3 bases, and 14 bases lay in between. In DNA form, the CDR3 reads TGTGCCAGCAGCGGGCGAGGGCTAGACTACGAGCAGTACTTC. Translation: CASSGRGLDYEQYF.

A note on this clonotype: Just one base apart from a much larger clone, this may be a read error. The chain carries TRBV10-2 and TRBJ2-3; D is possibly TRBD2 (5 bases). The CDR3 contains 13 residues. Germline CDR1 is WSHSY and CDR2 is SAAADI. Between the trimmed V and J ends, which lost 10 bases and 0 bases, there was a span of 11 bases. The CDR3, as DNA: TGCGCCACCAATGAGGGCAGCACAGATACGCAGTATTTT. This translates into CATNEGSTDTQYF.

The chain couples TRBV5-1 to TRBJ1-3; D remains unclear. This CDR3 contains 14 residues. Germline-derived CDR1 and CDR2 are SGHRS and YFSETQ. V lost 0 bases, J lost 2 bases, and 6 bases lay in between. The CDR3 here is CASSLGDAGNTIYF. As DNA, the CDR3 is TGCGCCAGCAGCTTGGGAGACGCTGGAAACACCATATATTTT.

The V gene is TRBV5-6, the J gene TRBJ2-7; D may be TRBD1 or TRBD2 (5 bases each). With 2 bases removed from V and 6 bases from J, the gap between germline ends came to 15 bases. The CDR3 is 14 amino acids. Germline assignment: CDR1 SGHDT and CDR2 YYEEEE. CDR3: CASSFIRGRGEQYF. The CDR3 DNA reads TGTGCCAGCAGCTTTATAAGGGGACGAGGCGAGCAGTACTTC.

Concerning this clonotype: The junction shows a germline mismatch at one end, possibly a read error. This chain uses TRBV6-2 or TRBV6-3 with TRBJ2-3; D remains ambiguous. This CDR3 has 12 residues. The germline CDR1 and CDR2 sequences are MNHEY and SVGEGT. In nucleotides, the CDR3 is TGTGTCAGCACCCTATTTGGCGCTACGCAGTATTTT. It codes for CVSTLFGATQYF.

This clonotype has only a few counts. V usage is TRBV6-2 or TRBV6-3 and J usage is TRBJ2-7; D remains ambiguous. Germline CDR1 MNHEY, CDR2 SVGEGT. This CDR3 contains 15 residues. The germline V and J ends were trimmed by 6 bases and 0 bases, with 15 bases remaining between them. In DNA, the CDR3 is TGTGCCAGCAGCCTCGGAGAGCTGCTCTCCTACGAGCAGTACTTC. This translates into CASSLGELLSYEQYF.

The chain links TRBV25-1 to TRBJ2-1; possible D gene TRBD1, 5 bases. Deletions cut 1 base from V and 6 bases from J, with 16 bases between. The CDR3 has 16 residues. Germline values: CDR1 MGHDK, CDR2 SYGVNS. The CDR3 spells CASSELGSTGSNEQFF. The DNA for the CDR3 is TGTGCCAGCAGTGAATTGGGCTCCACAGGATCCAATGAGCAGTTCTTC.